A single sample is the source of the 7 T cell receptor beta chains below, sequenced in a study of T cells in localized non-small cell lung cancer. This table comes from immunoSEQ multiplex PCR, and its TCRdb copy is limited to in-frame clones, with some not included. The sample consists of 20,000 to 30,000 clones, approximately 87% of them appearing once. The source material was peripheral blood, sampled before any cancer treatment. The receptors originated from a woman between 35 and 70 years old with stage I lung adenocarcinoma.

The chain recombines TRBV28 with TRBJ2-1; 8 nucleotides match TRBD2. The V segment lost 7 bases and the J segment 7 bases; nucleotides outside the gene matches: 9. The CDR3 is 14 amino acids. Germline V CDR1 and CDR2: MDHEN, SYDVKM. CDR3 nucleotide sequence: TGTGCCAGCACCCTCAGACTAGCGTTGAATGAGCAGTTCTTC. Translation gives CASTLRLALNEQFF.

In its sample, this clone was seen a few times. The chain recombines TRBV28 with TRBJ2-7, with 8 bases matching TRBD1. The V segment lost 6 bases and the J segment 2 bases; nucleotides outside the gene matches: 12. The germline V gene has CDR1 MDHEN and CDR2 SYDVKM. The CDR3 length is 16 residues. Written as DNA, the CDR3 is TGTGCCAGCAGCCTCCCCCCGACAGGGGATCCCTACGAGCAGTACTTC. Translated, it gives CASSLPPTGDPYEQYF.

V is TRBV7-9 and J is TRBJ1-5; D remains ambiguous. The CDR3 sequence is 14 residues long. Trimming took off 4 bases at V and 4 bases at J, with 11 bases between the two ends. CDR1 is SEHNR and CDR2 is FQNEAQ in the germline V gene (reference sequence). The CDR3: CASSYEPGNQPQHF. In nucleotides, the CDR3 is TGTGCCAGCAGCTATGAGCCGGGTAATCAGCCCCAGCATTTT.

The CDR3 nucleotides are TGTGCTAGTGGTTCGCCCGTCCGAGGACAGCCCCAGCATTTT. As protein: CASGSPVRGQPQHF. The J gene is TRBJ1-5, the V gene TRBV12-5, with D unresolved. The V gene's germline CDR1 is LGHNT and CDR2 FRNRAP. Trimming took off 4 bases at V and 7 bases at J, with 14 bases between the two ends. The CDR3 spans 14 residues. The whole variable domain, remainder taken from reference TRBV12-5 and TRBJ1-5, is DARVTQTPRHKVTEMGQEVTMRCQPILGHNTVFWYRQTMMQGLELLAYFRNRAPLDDSGMPKDRFSAEMPDATLATLKIQPSEPRDSAVYFCASGSPVRGQPQHFGDGTRLSIL.

The genes are TRBV30 and TRBJ1-6; D is undetermined. Germline assignment: CDR1 GTSNPN and CDR2 SVGIG (reference sequence). The CDR3 covers 16 residues. Trimming stripped 3 bases from V and 3 bases from J, with 15 bases between. The CDR3, as DNA: TGTGCCTGGAGAATCCTACGGGCAGACTATAATTCACCCCTCCACTTT. Its translation is CAWRILRADYNSPLHF.

V usage is TRBV5-4 and J usage is TRBJ2-1; 7 bases agree with TRBD2. Per the germline V gene, CDR1 is SGHNT and CDR2 is YYREEE (reference sequence). The V segment lost 4 bases and the J segment 5 bases; nucleotides outside the gene matches: 3. The CDR3 has 13 amino acids. CDR3 in amino acids: CASSQGLNNEQFF. The DNA for the CDR3 is TGTGCCAGCAGCCAGGGACTAAACAATGAGCAGTTCTTC.

The chain has TRBV5-1 and TRBJ1-2; D ambiguous. The CDR3 contains 14 residues. CDR1 and CDR2 (germline): SGHRS, YFSETQ. The V end lost 0 bases, the J end lost 5 bases, and 11 bases lay between the germline ends. The CDR3 is CASSLAPEEYGYTF. CDR3 sequence (DNA): TGCGCCAGCAGCTTGGCCCCCGAAGAGTATGGCTACACCTTC.